The clone carrying this T cell receptor (beta chain) has more than one count but fewer than ten. Its antigen remains unknown. Noted time point: patch test 2, 6 weeks after DPC sensitization. Treatment: therapeutic diphenylcyclopropenone sensitization with weekly scalp DPC. One entry per CDR3 protein, called by TCRdb with MiXCR from the RACE reads. The data contain some 79,000 distinct CDR3 sequences, 10% of them seen just once; the ten biggest clones take up 4.5% to 5%. These data are taken from a study of human T cells and chemical hapten exposure. Study findings and constraints: Unchanged with DPC sensitization were TCRs above 1 in 1000 frequency.

The source is a woman between 45 and 60 years old with alopecia areata. Some clones in this sample may be carry-over from other donors' samples. The sample in question was whole blood, obtained in connection with sensitization to the hapten diphenylcyclopropenone (DPC).

CDR3 amino acids: CASHLNRGSYEQYF. The CDR3 region has the DNA TGCGCCAGCCATCTAAACAGGGGCTCCTACGAGCAGTACTTC. The chain joins TRBV5-1 to TRBJ2-7, with 7 bases that match TRBD1. J gave up 0 bases and V 7 bases, and 7 bases lay outside the gene matches. Germline assignment: CDR1 SGHRS and CDR2 YFSETQ. The length of the CDR3 is 14 residues.